This T cell receptor (beta chain) derives from a study of T cell repertoires and HLA-DP antigens. Whole-study context: Average DNA input: approximately 220 ng for CD137+CD4+ sorts, approximately 1,100 ng pre-culture.

Generated by immunoSEQ multiplex PCR, the TCRdb table keeps only in-frame clones and is missing some. This table holds over 100,000 clones, 80% to 95% found once. This CDR3 region has 14 residues. CDR1 is MNHEY and CDR2 is SMNVEV in the germline V gene (reference sequence). Trimming took 6 bases from V and 4 from J, leaving 16 bases between them. Of note for this clone: Its cognate antigen is unknown.

Study-wide points: Previously undetected clones averaged approximately 34% and 48% against the two alleles respectively. Naive and memory CD4+ repertoires were not analysed separately.

This sequence originates from a woman aged 18 to 35 in good health and CMV-seronegative. Sequences were obtained from CD4+ T cells from PBMCs. The rearrangement joins TRBV27 to TRBJ2-7; possible D gene TRBD1, 5 bases. The CDR3 nucleotides read TGTGCCAGCAGAATCAGGTGGCAGGGTTACGAGCAGTACTTC. Translated, it gives CASRIRWQGYEQYF.